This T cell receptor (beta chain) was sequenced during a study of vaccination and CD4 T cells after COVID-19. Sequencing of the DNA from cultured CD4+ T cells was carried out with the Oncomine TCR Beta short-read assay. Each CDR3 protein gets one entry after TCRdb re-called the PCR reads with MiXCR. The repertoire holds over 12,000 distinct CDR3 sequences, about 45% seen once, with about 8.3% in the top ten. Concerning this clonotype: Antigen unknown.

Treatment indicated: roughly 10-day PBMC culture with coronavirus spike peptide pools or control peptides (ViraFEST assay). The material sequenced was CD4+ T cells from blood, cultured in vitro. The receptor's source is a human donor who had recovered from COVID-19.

Written as DNA, the CDR3 is TGTGCCAGCAGCCTCCTCGGGCAGTTGAAGGCGAGCTCCTATAATTCACCCCTCCACTTT. Residues: CASSLLGQLKASSYNSPLHF. The chain carries TRBV7-2 and TRBJ1-6; no clear D gene. The V gene's germline CDR1 is SGHTA and CDR2 FQGNSA. The CDR3 contains 20 residues. V shed 5 bases and J shed 0 bases, with 23 bases lying between them.